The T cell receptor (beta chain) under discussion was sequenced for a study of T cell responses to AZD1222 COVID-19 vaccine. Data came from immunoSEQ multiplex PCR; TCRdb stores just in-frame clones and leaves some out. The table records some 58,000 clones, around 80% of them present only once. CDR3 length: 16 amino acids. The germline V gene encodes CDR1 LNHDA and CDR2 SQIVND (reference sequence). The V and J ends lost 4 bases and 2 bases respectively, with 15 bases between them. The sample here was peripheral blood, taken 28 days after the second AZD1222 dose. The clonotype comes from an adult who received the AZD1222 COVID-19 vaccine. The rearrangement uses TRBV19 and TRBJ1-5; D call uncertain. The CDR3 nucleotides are TGTGCCAGTAGTAAGGGTCGTCCTCCAGGCAATCAGCCCCAGCATTTT. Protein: CASSKGRPPGNQPQHF.